The rows below give T cell receptor beta chains drawn from one sample of a study of T cells in Graves' hyperthyroidism and ophthalmopathy. TCRdb independently ran MiXCR on the multiplex PCR reads; one entry per CDR3 protein. The repertoire holds fewer than 900,000 distinct CDR3 sequences, with around 15% as singletons. The sequenced material came from blood. These receptors came from a man between 18 and 35 years old with Graves' hyperthyroidism. CDR3s include the opening cysteine and the closing phenylalanine or tryptophan. Each record gives: CDR3 DNA, CDR3 protein, D gene, CDR3 length, J gene, clone size, V gene. The D gene is left open where the match is weak. Size is omitted from some rows. Given values are once, few, many or a class for expanded clones.

CDR3nt: TGTGCCAGCAGTGAAGAGGATGGACAGGCGATCAATGAGCAGTTCTTC
CDR3aa: CASSEEDGQAINEQFF
d_gene: TRBD1
len: 16
j_gene: TRBJ2-1
abundance: few
v_gene: TRBV6-1

CDR3nt: TGTGCCAGCAGTCCTACAGGGCTTGGTGGCTATGGCTACACCTTC
CDR3aa: CASSPTGLGGYGYTF
d_gene: NA
len: 15
j_gene: TRBJ1-2
abundance: few
v_gene: TRBV28

CDR3nt: TGTGCCAGCAGTGGGACAGCGAACTACGAGCAGTACTTC
CDR3aa: CASSGTANYEQYF
d_gene: NA
len: 13
j_gene: TRBJ2-7
abundance: many
v_gene: TRBV2

CDR3nt: TGTGCCAGCAGTGCCACTAGCGGGAGTGGTGGCCCTTGGCTGGAGACCCAGTACTTC
CDR3aa: CASSATSGSGGPWLETQYF
d_gene: TRBD2
len: 19
j_gene: TRBJ2-5
abundance: NA
v_gene: TRBV6-2/TRBV6-3

CDR3nt: TGTGCCAGCTCACCATCACTGGACAGGAGCTACGAGCAGTACTTC
CDR3aa: CASSPSLDRSYEQYF
d_gene: TRBD1
len: 15
j_gene: TRBJ2-7
abundance: NA
v_gene: TRBV18

CDR3nt: TGTGCCAGCAGCCCAAGTGGAGGATCCGCCATGAACACTGAAGCTTTCTTT
CDR3aa: CASSPSGGSAMNTEAFF
d_gene: NA
len: 17
j_gene: TRBJ1-1
abundance: NA
v_gene: TRBV12-3/TRBV12-4

CDR3nt: TGCGCCAGCGCTCCACACCTTACTAGCGGGAGCAAGTTCTTC
CDR3aa: CASAPHLTSGSKFF
d_gene: TRBD2
len: 14
j_gene: TRBJ2-1
abundance: NA
v_gene: TRBV5-1

CDR3nt: TGTGCCAGCAGTGTCACCTCTTCCACCGGGGAGCTGTTTTTT
CDR3aa: CASSVTSSTGELFF
d_gene: NA
len: 14
j_gene: TRBJ2-2
abundance: many
v_gene: TRBV27

CDR3nt: TGTGCCAGCGGCCTAGGCAGGGTCACTTCACCCCTCCACTTT
CDR3aa: CASGLGRVTSPLHF
d_gene: NA
len: 14
j_gene: TRBJ1-6
abundance: NA
v_gene: TRBV28

CDR3nt: TGTGCCAGCTCACCTGGACAGGGGTGGGTCGAGCAGTACTTC
CDR3aa: CASSPGQGWVEQYF
d_gene: TRBD1
len: 14
j_gene: TRBJ2-7
abundance: NA
v_gene: TRBV18

CDR3nt: TGCGCCAGCAGCCCTCAGGGGTCTGACACTGAAGCTTTCTTT
CDR3aa: CASSPQGSDTEAFF
d_gene: NA
len: 14
j_gene: TRBJ1-1
abundance: many
v_gene: TRBV5-1

CDR3nt: TGTGCCAGCCGTACAGGGGGTGGCACTGAAGCTTTCTTT
CDR3aa: CASRTGGGTEAFF
d_gene: TRBD1
len: 13
j_gene: TRBJ1-1
abundance: many
v_gene: TRBV27

CDR3nt: TGTGCCAGCACCCAAGTCGGACAGGGCTACAATGAGCAGTTCTTC
CDR3aa: CASTQVGQGYNEQFF
d_gene: TRBD1
len: 15
j_gene: TRBJ2-1
abundance: NA
v_gene: TRBV4-2

CDR3nt: TGTGCCAGCAGTTTAAGGCTAACAGGGGACACTGAAGCTTTCTTT
CDR3aa: CASSLRLTGDTEAFF
d_gene: TRBD1
len: 15
j_gene: TRBJ1-1
abundance: many
v_gene: TRBV28

CDR3nt: TGTGCCAGCAGTGAAGCGCCGGGGTTCGGGACATCCCCAGATACGCAGTATTTT
CDR3aa: CASSEAPGFGTSPDTQYF
d_gene: NA
len: 18
j_gene: TRBJ2-3
abundance: many
v_gene: TRBV2

CDR3nt: TGTGCCAGCAGCCCGACCGCCGGGGAGCTGTTTTTT
CDR3aa: CASSPTAGELFF
d_gene: NA
len: 12
j_gene: TRBJ2-2
abundance: few
v_gene: TRBV7-3

CDR3nt: TGTGCCAGCAGCTTAGGCCTGACGTCCGGGGAGCTGTTTTTT
CDR3aa: CASSLGLTSGELFF
d_gene: NA
len: 14
j_gene: TRBJ2-2
abundance: NA
v_gene: TRBV7-2

CDR3nt: TGCAGCGTTGTTCAACTAGCGGGAGAGTCGTACAATGAGCAGTTCTTC
CDR3aa: CSVVQLAGESYNEQFF
d_gene: TRBD2
len: 16
j_gene: TRBJ2-1
abundance: few
v_gene: TRBV29-1

CDR3nt: TGTGCCAGCAGACAATACGCGAGATTGGGGGCAACTAATGAAAAACTGTTTTTT
CDR3aa: CASRQYARLGATNEKLFF
d_gene: NA
len: 18
j_gene: TRBJ1-4
abundance: NA
v_gene: TRBV28

CDR3nt: TGTGCCAGCAGCACAGACAGGGGGGCGACTGAAGCTTTCTTT
CDR3aa: CASSTDRGATEAFF
d_gene: TRBD1
len: 14
j_gene: TRBJ1-1
abundance: NA
v_gene: TRBV7-9

CDR3nt: TGTGCCAGCTCACCCGTTGGACAGAGCGCCGGGGAGCTGTTTTTT
CDR3aa: CASSPVGQSAGELFF
d_gene: NA
len: 15
j_gene: TRBJ2-2
abundance: NA
v_gene: TRBV18

CDR3nt: TGTGCCAGCCAGGGGGCGGGAGCCTACGAGCAGTACTTC
CDR3aa: CASQGAGAYEQYF
d_gene: NA
len: 13
j_gene: TRBJ2-7
abundance: NA
v_gene: TRBV18

CDR3nt: TGCAGCGTACACCGGGACAGGGACTCTGAAGCTTTCTTT
CDR3aa: CSVHRDRDSEAFF
d_gene: TRBD1
len: 13
j_gene: TRBJ1-1
abundance: NA
v_gene: TRBV29-1

CDR3nt: TGTGCCAGCAGTGAAGCCCTAGCGGGAGGGTACACCGGGGAGCTGTTTTTT
CDR3aa: CASSEALAGGYTGELFF
d_gene: TRBD2
len: 17
j_gene: TRBJ2-2
abundance: NA
v_gene: TRBV6-1

CDR3nt: TGTGCCAGCGGACTAGTGGGAACCTACAATGAGCAGTTCTTC
CDR3aa: CASGLVGTYNEQFF
d_gene: TRBD2
len: 14
j_gene: TRBJ2-1
abundance: many
v_gene: TRBV5-5

CDR3nt: TGTGCCAGCAGCTTAGCAAGGCTGGCATACAATGAGCAGTTCTTC
CDR3aa: CASSLARLAYNEQFF
d_gene: NA
len: 15
j_gene: TRBJ2-1
abundance: NA
v_gene: TRBV7-8

CDR3nt: TGCAGCGTTCAGAGGGGGGTGGCCAACGAGCAGTACTTC
CDR3aa: CSVQRGVANEQYF
d_gene: NA
len: 13
j_gene: TRBJ2-7
abundance: NA
v_gene: TRBV29-1

CDR3nt: TGTGCCAGCTCACCACGGCAGGGGCACCAAGAGACCCAGTACTTC
CDR3aa: CASSPRQGHQETQYF
d_gene: NA
len: 15
j_gene: TRBJ2-5
abundance: many
v_gene: TRBV18

CDR3nt: TGTGCCAGCAGCTTAGATGAGGGACCACGGGACGAGCAGTACTTC
CDR3aa: CASSLDEGPRDEQYF
d_gene: NA
len: 15
j_gene: TRBJ2-7
abundance: many
v_gene: TRBV7-8

CDR3nt: TGCAGCGTTACAAGGCGACAGGGTAGGACTGAAGCTTTCTTT
CDR3aa: CSVTRRQGRTEAFF
d_gene: TRBD1
len: 14
j_gene: TRBJ1-1
abundance: few
v_gene: TRBV29-1

CDR3nt: TGTGCCAGCCGCAAACAGGGGGCCCTGAACACCGGGGAGCTGTTTTTT
CDR3aa: CASRKQGALNTGELFF
d_gene: TRBD1
len: 16
j_gene: TRBJ2-2
abundance: many
v_gene: TRBV18